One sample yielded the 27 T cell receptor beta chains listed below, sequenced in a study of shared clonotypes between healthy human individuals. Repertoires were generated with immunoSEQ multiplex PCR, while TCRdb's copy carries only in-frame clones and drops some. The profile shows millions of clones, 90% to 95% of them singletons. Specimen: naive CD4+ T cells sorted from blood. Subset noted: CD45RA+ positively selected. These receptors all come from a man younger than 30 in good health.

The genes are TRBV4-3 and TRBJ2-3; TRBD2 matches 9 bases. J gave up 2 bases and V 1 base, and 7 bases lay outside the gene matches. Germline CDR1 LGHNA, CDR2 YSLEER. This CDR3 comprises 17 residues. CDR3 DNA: TGCGCCAGCAGCCAAGGAAGACTAGCGGTAATCACAGATACGCAGTATTTT. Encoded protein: CASSQGRLAVITDTQYF.

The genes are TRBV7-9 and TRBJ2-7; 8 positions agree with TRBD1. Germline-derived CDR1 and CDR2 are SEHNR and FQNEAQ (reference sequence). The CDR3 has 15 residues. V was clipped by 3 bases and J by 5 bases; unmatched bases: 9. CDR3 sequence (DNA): TGTGCCAGCAGCTTCCCCGACAGGGGAGCGCACGAGCAGTACTTC. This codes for CASSFPDRGAHEQYF.

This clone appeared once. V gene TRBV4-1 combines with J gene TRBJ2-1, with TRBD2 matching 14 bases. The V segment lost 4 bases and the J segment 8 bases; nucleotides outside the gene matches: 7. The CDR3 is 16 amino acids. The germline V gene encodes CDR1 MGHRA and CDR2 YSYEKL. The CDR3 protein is CASSLGGLAGVDEQFF. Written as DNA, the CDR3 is TGCGCCAGCAGCCTTGGGGGACTAGCGGGAGTGGATGAGCAGTTCTTC.

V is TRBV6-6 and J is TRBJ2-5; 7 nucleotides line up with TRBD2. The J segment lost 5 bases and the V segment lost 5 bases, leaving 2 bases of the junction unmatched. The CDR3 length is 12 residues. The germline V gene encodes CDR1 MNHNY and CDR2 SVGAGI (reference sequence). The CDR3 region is CASSQGGETQYF. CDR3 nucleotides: TGTGCCAGCAGTCAGGGAGGGGAGACCCAGTACTTC.

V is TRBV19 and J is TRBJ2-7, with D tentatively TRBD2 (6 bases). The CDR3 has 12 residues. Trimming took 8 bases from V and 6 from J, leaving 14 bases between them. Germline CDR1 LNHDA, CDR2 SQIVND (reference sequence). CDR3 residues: CASGPQGGEQYF. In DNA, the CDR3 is TGTGCCAGTGGCCCCCAGGGAGGCGAGCAGTACTTC.

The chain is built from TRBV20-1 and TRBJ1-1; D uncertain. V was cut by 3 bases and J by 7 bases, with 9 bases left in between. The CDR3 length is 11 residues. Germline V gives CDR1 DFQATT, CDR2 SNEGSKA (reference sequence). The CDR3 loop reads CSASGEIEAFF. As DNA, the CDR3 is TGCAGTGCTAGCGGGGAGATTGAAGCTTTCTTT.

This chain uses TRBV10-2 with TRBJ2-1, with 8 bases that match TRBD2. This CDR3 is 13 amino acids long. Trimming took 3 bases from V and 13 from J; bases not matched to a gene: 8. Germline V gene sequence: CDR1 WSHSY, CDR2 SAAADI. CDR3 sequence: CASSESGGSGQFF. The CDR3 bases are TGCGCCAGCAGTGAATCGGGAGGGTCGGGTCAGTTCTTC.

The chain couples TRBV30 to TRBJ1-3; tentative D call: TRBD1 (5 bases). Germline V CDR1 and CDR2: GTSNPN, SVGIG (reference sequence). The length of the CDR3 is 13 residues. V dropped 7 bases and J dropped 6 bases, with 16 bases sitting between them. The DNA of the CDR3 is TGTGCCTCCTCGGGGGAGTTGGTAAACACCATATATTTT. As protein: CASSGELVNTIYF. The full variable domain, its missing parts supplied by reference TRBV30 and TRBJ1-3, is SQTIHQWPATLVQPVGSPLSLECTVEGTSNPNLYWYRQAAGRGLQLLFYSVGIGQISSEVPQNLSASRPQDRQFILSSKKLLLSDSGFYLCASSGELVNTIYFGEGSWLTVV.

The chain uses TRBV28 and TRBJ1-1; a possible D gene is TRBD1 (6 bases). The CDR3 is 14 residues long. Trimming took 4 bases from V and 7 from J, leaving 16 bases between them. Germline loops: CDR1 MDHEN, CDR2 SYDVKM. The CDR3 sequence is CASSSPRGADEAFF. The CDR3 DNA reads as TGTGCCAGCAGTTCGCCCCGGGGGGCCGATGAAGCTTTCTTT.

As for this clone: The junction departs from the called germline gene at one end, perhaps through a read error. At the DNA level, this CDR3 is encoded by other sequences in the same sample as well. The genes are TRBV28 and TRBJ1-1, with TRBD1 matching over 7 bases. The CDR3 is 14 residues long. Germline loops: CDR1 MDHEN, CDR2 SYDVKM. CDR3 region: CASRDRFMNTEAFF. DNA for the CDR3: TGTGCCAGCAGGGACAGGTTCATGAACACTGAAGCCTTCTTT. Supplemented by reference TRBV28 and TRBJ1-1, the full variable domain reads DVKVTQSSRYLVKRTGEKVFLECVQDMDHENMFWYRQDPGLGLRLIYFSYDVKMKEKGDIPEGYSVSREKKERFSLILESASTNQTSMYLCASRDRFMNTEAFFGQGTRLTVV.

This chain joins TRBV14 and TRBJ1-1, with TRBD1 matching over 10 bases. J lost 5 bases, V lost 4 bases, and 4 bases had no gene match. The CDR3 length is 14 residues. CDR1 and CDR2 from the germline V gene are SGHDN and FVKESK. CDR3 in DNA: TGTGCCAGCAGCCTGACAGGGGGCTTTACTGAAGCTTTCTTT. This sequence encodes CASSLTGGFTEAFF.

In DNA, the CDR3 is TGCGCCAGCAGCTTTGGGCCCTCAGGGACGGGTGGCACTGAAGCTTTCTTT. Translating it yields CASSFGPSGTGGTEAFF. The chain has TRBV5-1 and TRBJ1-1, with D maybe TRBD1 (5 bases). The CDR3 has 17 residues. V was pared by 2 bases and J by 4 bases, with 21 bases between. Germline V gene sequence: CDR1 SGHRS, CDR2 YFSETQ. The full variable domain, its missing parts supplied by reference TRBV5-1 and TRBJ1-1, is KAGVTQTPRYLIKTRGQQVTLSCSPISGHRSVSWYQQTPGQGLQFLFEYFSETQRNKGNFPGRFSGRQFSNSRSEMNVSTLELGDSALYLCASSFGPSGTGGTEAFFGQGTRLTVV.

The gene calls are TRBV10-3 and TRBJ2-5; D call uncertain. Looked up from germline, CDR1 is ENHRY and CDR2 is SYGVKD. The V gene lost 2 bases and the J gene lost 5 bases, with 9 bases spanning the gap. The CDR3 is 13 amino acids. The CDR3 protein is CAISEGQIETQYF. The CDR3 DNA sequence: TGTGCCATCAGTGAGGGGCAGATTGAGACCCAGTACTTC.

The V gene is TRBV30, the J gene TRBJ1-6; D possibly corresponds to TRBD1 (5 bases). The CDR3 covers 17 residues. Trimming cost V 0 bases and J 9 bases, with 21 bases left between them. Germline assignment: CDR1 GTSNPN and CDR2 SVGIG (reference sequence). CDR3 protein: CAWSVAAGRQRGSPLHF. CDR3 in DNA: TGTGCCTGGAGTGTAGCGGCAGGCCGGCAGAGGGGTTCACCCCTCCACTTT.

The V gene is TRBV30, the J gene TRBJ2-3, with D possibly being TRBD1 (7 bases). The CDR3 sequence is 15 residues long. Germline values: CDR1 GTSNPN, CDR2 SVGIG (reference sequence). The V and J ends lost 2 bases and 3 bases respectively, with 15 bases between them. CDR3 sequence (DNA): TGTGCCTGGAGTCCAGGGGGGCTGGTGACAGATACGCAGTATTTT. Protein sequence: CAWSPGGLVTDTQYF.

The DNA for the CDR3 is TGTGCCAGCTCACCTGGAGGGTACTACGAGCAGTACTTC. Translation: CASSPGGYYEQYF. This chain connects TRBV18 to TRBJ2-7, with D perhaps TRBD2 (6 bases). The germline V gene encodes CDR1 KGHSH and CDR2 LQKENI. V lost 3 bases and J 3 bases, leaving 9 bases between the germline ends. CDR3 size: 13 residues.

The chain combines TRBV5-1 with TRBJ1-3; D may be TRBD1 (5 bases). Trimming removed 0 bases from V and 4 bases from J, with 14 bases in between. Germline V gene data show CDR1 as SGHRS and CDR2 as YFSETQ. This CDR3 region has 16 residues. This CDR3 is CASSLATGAEGNTIYF. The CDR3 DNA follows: TGCGCCAGCAGCTTGGCCACTGGGGCAGAGGGAAACACCATATATTTT. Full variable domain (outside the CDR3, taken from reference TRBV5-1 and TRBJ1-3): KAGVTQTPRYLIKTRGQQVTLSCSPISGHRSVSWYQQTPGQGLQFLFEYFSETQRNKGNFPGRFSGRQFSNSRSEMNVSTLELGDSALYLCASSLATGAEGNTIYFGEGSWLTVV.

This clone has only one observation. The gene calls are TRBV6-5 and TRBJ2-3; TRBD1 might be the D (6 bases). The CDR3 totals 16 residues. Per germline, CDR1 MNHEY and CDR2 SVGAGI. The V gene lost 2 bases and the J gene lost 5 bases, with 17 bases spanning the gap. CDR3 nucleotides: TGTGCCAGCAGTTACGCCTCCACAGGGAAGCGAGATACGCAGTATTTT. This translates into CASSYASTGKRDTQYF.

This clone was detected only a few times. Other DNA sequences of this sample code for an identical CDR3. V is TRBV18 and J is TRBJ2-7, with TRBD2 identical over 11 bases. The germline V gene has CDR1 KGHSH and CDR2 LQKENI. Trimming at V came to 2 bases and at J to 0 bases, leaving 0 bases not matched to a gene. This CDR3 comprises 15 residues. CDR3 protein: CASSPTSGSSYEQYF. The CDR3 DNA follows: TGTGCCAGCTCACCAACTAGCGGGAGCTCCTACGAGCAGTACTTC.

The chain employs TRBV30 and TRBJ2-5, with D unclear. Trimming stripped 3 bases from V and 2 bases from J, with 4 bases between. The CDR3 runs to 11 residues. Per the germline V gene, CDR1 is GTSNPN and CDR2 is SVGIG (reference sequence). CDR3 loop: CAWREQETQYF. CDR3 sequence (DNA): TGTGCCTGGAGGGAGCAAGAGACCCAGTACTTC.

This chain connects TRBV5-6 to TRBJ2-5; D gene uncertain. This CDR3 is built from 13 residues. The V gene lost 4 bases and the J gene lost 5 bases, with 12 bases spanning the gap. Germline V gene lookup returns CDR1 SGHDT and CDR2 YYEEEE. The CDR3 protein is CASSPTPVETQYF. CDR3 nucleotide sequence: TGTGCCAGCAGCCCCACACCTGTGGAGACCCAGTACTTC.

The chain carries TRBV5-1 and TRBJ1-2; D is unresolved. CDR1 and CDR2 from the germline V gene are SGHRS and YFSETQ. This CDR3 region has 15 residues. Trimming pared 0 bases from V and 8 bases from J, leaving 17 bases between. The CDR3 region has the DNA TGCGCCAGCAGCTTGGTGGCGGCGGGAAATCGGGGCTACACCTTC. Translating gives CASSLVAAGNRGYTF.

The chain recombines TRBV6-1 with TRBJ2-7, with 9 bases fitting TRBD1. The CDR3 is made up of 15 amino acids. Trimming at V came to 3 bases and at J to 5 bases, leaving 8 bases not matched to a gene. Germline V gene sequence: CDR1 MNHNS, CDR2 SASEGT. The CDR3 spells CASSDPGTGINEQYF. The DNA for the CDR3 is TGTGCCAGCAGTGACCCCGGGACAGGGATCAACGAGCAGTACTTC.

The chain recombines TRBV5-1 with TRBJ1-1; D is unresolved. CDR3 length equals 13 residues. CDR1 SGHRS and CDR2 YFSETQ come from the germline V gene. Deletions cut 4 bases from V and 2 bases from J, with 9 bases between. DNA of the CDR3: TGCGCCAGCAGCGTCGGAGGCAACACTGAAGCTTTCTTT. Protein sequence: CASSVGGNTEAFF.

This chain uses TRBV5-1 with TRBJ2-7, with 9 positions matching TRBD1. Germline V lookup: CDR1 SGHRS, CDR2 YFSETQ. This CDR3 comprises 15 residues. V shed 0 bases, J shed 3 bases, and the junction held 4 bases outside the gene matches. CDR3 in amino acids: CASSLGQGVGYEQYF. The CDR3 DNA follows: TGCGCCAGCAGCTTGGGACAGGGGGTGGGCTACGAGCAGTACTTC.

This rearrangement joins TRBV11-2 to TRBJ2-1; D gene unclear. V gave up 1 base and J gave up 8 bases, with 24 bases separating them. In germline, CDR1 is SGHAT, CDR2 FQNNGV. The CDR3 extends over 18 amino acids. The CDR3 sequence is CASSLGFMYSSHNDEQFF. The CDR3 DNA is TGTGCCAGCAGCTTAGGTTTTATGTACTCCTCTCACAACGATGAGCAGTTCTTC.

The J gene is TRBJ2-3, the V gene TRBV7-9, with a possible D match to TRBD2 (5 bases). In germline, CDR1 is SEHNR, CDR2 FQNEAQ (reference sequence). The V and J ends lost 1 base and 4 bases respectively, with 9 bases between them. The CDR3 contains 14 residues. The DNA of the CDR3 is TGTGCCAGCAGCTTAGGTCTAGCTCCAGATACGCAGTATTTT. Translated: CASSLGLAPDTQYF.